This TCR beta chain was captured by sequencing in a study of cytomegalovirus exposure and HLA in healthy donors. About the study: Earlier, 95 million to 140 million unique TCR beta sequences were recovered from 170 million or so T cells by an analysis. Overall study findings and caveats: Likely technical artifact: a cluster of highly shared sequence variants. With further analysis later on, most CMV-associated TCR beta chains appeared HLA-restricted. In vitro testing confirmed a few CMV-associated chains as specific for CMV antigens.

CDR3 size: 14 residues. Germline CDR1 and CDR2: LGHNT and FRNRAP. V gave up 1 base and J gave up 2 bases, with 6 bases separating them. Concerning this clone itself: As yet, its antigen is unknown.

The primer mix had 60 Vbeta and 13 Jbeta primers. The repertoire was sequenced with immunoSEQ multiplex PCR; TCRdb's copy has only in-frame clones and lacks some. The sample lists under 150,000 clones, around 81% occurring once. The sample comprised PBMCs. The J gene is TRBJ1-3, the V gene TRBV12-5, with D uncertain. The TCR was taken from a man between 18 and 29 years old in good health and CMV-seronegative. The CDR3 coding sequence is TGTGCTAGTGGTTTGGGAGGAGCTGGAAACACCATATATTTT. It yields the protein CASGLGGAGNTIYF.